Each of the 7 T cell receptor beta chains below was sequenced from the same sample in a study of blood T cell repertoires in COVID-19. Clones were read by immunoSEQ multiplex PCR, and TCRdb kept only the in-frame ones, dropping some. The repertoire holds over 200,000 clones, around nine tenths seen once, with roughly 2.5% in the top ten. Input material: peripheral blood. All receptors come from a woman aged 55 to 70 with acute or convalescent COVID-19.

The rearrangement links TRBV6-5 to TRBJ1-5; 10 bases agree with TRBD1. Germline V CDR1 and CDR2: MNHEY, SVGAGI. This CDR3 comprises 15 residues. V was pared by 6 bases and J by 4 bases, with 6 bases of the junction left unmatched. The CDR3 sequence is CASSVDRGRNQPQHF. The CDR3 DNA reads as TGTGCCAGCAGCGTAGACAGGGGGCGGAATCAGCCCCAGCATTTT.

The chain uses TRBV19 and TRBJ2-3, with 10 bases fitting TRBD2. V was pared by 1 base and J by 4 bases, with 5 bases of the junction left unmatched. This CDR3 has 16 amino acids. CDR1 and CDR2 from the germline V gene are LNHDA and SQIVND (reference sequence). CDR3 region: CASSIAASGGADTQYF. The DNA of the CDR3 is TGTGCCAGTAGTATAGCGGCTAGCGGGGGCGCAGATACGCAGTATTTT.

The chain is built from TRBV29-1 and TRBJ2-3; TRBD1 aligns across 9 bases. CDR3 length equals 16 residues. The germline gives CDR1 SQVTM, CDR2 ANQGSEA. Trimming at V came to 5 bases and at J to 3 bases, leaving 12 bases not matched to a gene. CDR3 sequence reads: CSVTGQGSSLTDTQYF. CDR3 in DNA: TGCAGCGTTACGGGACAGGGATCGAGTCTGACAGATACGCAGTATTTT.

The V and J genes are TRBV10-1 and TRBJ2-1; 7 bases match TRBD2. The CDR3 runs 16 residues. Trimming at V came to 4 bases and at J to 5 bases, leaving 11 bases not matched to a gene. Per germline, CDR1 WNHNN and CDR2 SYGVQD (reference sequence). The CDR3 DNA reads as TGCGCCAGCAGTGCCAAGCGGGGTTTTAACGACAATGAGCAGTTCTTC. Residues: CASSAKRGFNDNEQFF.

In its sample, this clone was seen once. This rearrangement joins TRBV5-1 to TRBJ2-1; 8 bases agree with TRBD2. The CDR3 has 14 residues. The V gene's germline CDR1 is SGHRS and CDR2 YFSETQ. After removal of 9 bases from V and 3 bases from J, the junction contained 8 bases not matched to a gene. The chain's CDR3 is CATKAGEVYNEQFF. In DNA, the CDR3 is TGCGCCACAAAAGCGGGAGAAGTCTACAATGAGCAGTTCTTC.

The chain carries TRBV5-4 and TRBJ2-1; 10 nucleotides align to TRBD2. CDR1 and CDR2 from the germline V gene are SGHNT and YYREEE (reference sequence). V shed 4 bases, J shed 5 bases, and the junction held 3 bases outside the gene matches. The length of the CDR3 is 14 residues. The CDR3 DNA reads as TGTGCCAGCAGCGGGACTAGCGTCAACAATGAGCAGTTCTTC. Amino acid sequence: CASSGTSVNNEQFF.

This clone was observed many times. CDR3 in DNA: TGCAGTGCTAGTATGCGGGCGCGGACAGGCCTCATAGAGACCCAGTACTTC. Translation: CSASMRARTGLIETQYF. J is TRBJ2-5 and V is TRBV20-1, with 7 bases that match TRBD1. Germline CDR1 reads DFQATT; CDR2 reads SNEGSKA (reference sequence). V was pared by 3 bases and J by 4 bases, with 17 bases of the junction left unmatched. This CDR3 contains 17 residues.